The entry below gives a single TCR beta chain sequence along with its context. These data belong to a study of blood T cell repertoires in COVID-19. Germline loops: CDR1 MDHEN, CDR2 SYDVKM. The CDR3 runs 14 residues. Deletions cut 3 bases from V and 3 bases from J, with 12 bases between. The repertoire was sequenced with immunoSEQ multiplex PCR; TCRdb's copy has only in-frame clones and lacks some. The top ten clones hold around 5.9% of a sample with over 45,000 clones, roughly 80% of them seen once. The material sequenced was peripheral blood. This TCR was recovered from a human donor in a cohort sampled during active or convalescent COVID-19. The chain uses TRBV28 and TRBJ2-7; D possibly corresponds to TRBD1 (6 bases). DNA for the CDR3: TGTGCCAGCAGTTTGATACAGGGAAACTACGAGCAGTACTTC. This codes for CASSLIQGNYEQYF.